This record looks at one TCR beta chain sequence and its context. These data come from a study of CD8 T cells in Susac syndrome. The multiple sclerosis controls were treatment-naive patients affected by stable or active relapsing-remitting disease. In germline, CDR1 is SEHNR, CDR2 FQNEAQ (reference sequence). With V trimmed by 3 bases and J by 6 bases, 2 bases remained unmatched. This CDR3 region has 14 residues. An input of roughly 0.5 to 1 ug of RNA was subjected to reverse transcription using random hexamers. TCRdb fed the immunoSEQ multiplex PCR reads into MiXCR, producing one record per CDR3 protein. The repertoire holds 150,000 to 200,000 distinct CDR3 sequences, with roughly 95% as singletons.

The TCR sequence derives from a human donor with multiple sclerosis. V gene TRBV7-9 combines with J gene TRBJ1-4; the match to TRBD1 covers 9 bases. The sample taken for sequencing was CD4+ T cells from PBMCs. The CDR3 nucleotides are TGTGCCAGCAGCTTCGGGACAGGGTATGAAAAACTGTTTTTT. This codes for CASSFGTGYEKLFF.